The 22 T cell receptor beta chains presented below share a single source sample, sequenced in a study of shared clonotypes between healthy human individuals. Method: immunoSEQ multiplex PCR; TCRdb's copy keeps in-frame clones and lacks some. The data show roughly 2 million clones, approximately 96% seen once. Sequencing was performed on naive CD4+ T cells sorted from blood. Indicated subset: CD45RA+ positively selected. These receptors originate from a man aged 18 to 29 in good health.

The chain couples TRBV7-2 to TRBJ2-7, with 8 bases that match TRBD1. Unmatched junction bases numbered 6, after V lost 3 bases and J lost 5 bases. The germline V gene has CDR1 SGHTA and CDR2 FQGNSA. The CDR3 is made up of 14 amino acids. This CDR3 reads CASSFGQGPHEQYF. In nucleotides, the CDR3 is TGTGCCAGCAGCTTTGGACAGGGTCCGCACGAGCAGTACTTC.

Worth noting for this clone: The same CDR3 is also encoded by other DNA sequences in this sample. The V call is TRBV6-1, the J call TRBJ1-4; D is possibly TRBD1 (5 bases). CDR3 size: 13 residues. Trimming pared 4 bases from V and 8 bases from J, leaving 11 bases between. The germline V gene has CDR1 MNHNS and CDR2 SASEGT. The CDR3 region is CASSGQGNEKLFF. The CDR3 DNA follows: TGTGCCAGCAGTGGGCAGGGTAACGAAAAACTGTTTTTT.

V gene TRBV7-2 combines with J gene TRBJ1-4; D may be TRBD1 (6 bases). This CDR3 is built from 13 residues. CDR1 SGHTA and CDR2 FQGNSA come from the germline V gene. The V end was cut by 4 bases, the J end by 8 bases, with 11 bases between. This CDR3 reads CASSSSGAEKLFF. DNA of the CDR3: TGTGCCAGCAGCTCTTCGGGGGCCGAAAAACTGTTTTTT.

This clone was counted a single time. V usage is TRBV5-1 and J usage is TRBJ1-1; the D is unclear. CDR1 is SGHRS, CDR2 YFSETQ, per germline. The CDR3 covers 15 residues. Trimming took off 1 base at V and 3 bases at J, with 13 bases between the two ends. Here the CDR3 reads CASSLRTGRHTEAFF. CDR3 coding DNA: TGCGCCAGCAGCTTGAGAACGGGAAGGCACACTGAAGCTTTCTTT.

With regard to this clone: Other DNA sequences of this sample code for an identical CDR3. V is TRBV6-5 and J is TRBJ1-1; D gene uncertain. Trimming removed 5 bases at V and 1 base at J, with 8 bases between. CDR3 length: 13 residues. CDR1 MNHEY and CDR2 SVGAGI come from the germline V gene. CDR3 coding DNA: TGTGCCAGCAGTCGGACGGAGAACACTGAAGCTTTCTTT. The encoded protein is CASSRTENTEAFF.

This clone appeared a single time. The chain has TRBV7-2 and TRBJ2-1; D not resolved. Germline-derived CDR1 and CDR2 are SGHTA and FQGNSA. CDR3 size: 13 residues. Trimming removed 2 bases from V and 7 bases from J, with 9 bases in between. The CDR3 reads CASSLRPSNEQFF. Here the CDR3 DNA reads TGTGCCAGCAGCTTAAGACCCTCAAATGAGCAGTTCTTC.

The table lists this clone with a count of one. CDR3 loop: CASSQGGLPGNYGYTF. CDR3 DNA sequence: TGTGCCAGCAGCCAAGGTGGCCTTCCGGGGAACTATGGCTACACCTTC. The chain couples TRBV14 to TRBJ1-2; D unresolved. CDR1 is SGHDN and CDR2 is FVKESK in the germline V gene. V was clipped by 1 base and J by 2 bases, with 14 bases between them. The CDR3 totals 16 residues.

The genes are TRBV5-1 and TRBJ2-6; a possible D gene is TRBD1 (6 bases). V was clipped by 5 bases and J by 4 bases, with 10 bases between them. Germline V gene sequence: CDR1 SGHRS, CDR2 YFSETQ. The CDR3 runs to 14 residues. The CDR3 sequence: CASSMGAGANVLTF. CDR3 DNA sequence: TGCGCCAGCAGTATGGGGGCAGGGGCCAACGTCCTGACTTTC.

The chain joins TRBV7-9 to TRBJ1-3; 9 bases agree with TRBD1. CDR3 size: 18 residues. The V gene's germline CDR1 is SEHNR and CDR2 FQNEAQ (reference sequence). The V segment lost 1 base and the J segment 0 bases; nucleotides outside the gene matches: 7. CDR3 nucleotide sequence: TGTGCCAGCAGCTTAGAATCCGGGACAGGGAACTCTGGAAACACCATATATTTT. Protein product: CASSLESGTGNSGNTIYF.

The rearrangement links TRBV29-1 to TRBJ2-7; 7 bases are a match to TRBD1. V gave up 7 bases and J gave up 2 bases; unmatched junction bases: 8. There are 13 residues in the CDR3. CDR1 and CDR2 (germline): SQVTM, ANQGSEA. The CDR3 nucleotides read TGCAGCGCCCGGGACAGCCTGCCCTACGAGCAGTACTTC. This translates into CSARDSLPYEQYF.

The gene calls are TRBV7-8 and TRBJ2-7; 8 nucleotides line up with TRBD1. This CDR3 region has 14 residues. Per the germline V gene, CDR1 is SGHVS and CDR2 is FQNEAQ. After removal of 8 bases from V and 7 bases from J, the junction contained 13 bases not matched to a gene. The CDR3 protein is CASGVDRVFLEQYF. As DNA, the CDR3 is TGTGCCAGCGGGGTGGACAGGGTTTTCCTGGAGCAGTACTTC.

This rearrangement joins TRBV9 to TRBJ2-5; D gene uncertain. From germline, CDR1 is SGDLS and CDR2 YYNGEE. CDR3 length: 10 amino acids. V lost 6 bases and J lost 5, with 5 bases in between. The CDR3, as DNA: TGTGCCAGCATCCTGGAGACCCAGTACTTC. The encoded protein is CASILETQYF.

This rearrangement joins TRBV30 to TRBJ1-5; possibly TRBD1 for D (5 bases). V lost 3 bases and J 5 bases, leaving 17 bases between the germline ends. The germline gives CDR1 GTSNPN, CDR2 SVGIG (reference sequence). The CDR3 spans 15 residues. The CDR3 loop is CAWSRFADSYQPQHF. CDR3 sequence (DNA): TGTGCCTGGAGCCGCTTTGCCGACAGTTATCAGCCCCAGCATTTT.

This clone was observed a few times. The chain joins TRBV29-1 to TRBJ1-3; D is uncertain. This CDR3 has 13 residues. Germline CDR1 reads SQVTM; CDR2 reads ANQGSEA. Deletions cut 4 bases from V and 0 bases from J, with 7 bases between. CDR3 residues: CSVVGFSGNTIYF. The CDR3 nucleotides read TGCAGCGTTGTTGGGTTCTCTGGAAACACCATATATTTT.

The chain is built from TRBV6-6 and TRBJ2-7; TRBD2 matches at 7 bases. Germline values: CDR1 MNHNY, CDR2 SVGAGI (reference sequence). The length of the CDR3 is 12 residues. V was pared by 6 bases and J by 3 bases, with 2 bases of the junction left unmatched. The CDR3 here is CASRQRDYEQYF. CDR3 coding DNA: TGTGCCAGCAGGCAGCGGGACTACGAGCAGTACTTC.

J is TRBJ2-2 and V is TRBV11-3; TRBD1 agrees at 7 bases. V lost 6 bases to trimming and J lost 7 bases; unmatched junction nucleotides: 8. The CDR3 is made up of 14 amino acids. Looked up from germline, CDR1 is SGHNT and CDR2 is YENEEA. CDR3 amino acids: CASSLASGGGELFF. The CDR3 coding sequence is TGTGCCAGCAGTTTGGCCTCAGGGGGCGGGGAGCTGTTTTTT.

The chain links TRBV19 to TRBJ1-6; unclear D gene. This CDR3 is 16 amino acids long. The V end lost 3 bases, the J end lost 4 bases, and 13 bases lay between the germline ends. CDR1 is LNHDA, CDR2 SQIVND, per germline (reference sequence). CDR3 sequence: CASSIAQSAYNSPLHF. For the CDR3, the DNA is TGTGCCAGTAGTATCGCCCAGTCGGCTTATAATTCACCCCTCCACTTT.

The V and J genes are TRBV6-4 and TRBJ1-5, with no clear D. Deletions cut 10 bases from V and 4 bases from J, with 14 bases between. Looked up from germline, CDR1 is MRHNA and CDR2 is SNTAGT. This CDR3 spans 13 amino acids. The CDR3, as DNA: TGTGCCACCTCGGCAGACCCAAATCAGCCCCAGCATTTT. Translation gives CATSADPNQPQHF.

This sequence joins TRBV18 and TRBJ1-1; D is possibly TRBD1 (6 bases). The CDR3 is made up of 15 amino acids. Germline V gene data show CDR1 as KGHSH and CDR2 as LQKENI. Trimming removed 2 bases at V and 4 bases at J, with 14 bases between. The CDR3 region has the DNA TGTGCCAGCTCACCAGGGGGGGGCTCCGGCACTGAAGCTTTCTTT. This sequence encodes CASSPGGGSGTEAFF.

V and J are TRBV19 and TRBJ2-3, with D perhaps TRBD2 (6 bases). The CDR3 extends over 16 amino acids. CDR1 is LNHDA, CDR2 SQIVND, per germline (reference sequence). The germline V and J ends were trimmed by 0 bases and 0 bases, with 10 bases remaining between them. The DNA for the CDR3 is TGTGCCAGTAGTATAGAACGCGGGGTAAGCACAGATACGCAGTATTTT. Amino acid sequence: CASSIERGVSTDTQYF.

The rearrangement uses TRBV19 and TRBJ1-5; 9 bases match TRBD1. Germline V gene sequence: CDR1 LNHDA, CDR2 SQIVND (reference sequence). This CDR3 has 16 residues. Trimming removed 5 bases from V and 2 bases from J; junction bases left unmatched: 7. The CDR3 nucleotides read TGTGCCAGTAGTCAACGGACAGGGGAAGGCAATCAGCCCCAGCATTTT. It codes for CASSQRTGEGNQPQHF.

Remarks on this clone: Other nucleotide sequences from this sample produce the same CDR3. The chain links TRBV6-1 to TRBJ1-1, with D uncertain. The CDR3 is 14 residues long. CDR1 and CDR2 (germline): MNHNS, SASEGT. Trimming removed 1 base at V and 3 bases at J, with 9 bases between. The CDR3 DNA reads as TGTGCCAGCAGTGAAGAGGGCAGATACACTGAAGCTTTCTTT. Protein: CASSEEGRYTEAFF.